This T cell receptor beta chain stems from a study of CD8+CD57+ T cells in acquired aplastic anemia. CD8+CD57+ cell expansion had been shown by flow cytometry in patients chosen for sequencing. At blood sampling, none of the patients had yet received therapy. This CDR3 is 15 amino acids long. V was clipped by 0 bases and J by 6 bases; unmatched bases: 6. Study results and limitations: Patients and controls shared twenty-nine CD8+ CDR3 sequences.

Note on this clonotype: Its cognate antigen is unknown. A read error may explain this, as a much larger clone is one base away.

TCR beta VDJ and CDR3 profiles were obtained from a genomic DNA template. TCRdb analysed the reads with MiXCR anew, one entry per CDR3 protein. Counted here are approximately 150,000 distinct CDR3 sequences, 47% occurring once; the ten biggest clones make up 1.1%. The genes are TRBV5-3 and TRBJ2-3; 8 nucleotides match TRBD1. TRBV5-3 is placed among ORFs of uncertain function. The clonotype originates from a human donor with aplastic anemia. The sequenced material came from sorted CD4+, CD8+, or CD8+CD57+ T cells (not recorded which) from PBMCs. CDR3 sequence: CARSLGQGTTDTQYF. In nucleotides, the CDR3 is TGTGCCAGAAGCTTGGGACAGGGGACAACCGATACGCAGTATTTT.